The clone carrying this TCR beta chain was counted only a few times. The data stem from a study of shared clonotypes between healthy human individuals. Clones were sequenced by immunoSEQ multiplex PCR, and TCRdb holds only the in-frame ones, with some missing. The sample lists around 200,000 clones; roughly 70% were seen once. V was pared by 3 bases and J by 0 bases, with 4 bases of the junction left unmatched. Germline CDR1 SGDLS, CDR2 YYNGEE. CDR3 length: 15 residues. This sequence originates from a man aged 30-40 years in good health. Sequencing input: memory CD4+ T cells sorted from blood. Described subset: CD45RA-negative fraction. J is TRBJ2-3 and V is TRBV9; 7 bases align to TRBD1. CDR3 DNA: TGTGCCAGCAGCGCCCTGGGACAGAGCACAGATACGCAGTATTTT. It yields the protein CASSALGQSTDTQYF.